This entry lists 10 T cell receptor beta chains sequenced from one sample in a study of cytomegalovirus exposure and HLA in healthy donors. PCR used 60 Vbeta primers and 13 Jbeta primers. Only in-frame clones appear in the TCRdb table, and some are missing; sequencing was by immunoSEQ multiplex PCR. The sample includes roughly 150,000 clones, 84% of them seen just once. Material for sequencing was PBMCs. These receptors all stem from a boy between 2 and 10 years old in good health and CMV-seronegative.

The rearrangement links TRBV19 to TRBJ2-2; 8 bases fit TRBD2. Germline-derived CDR1 and CDR2 are LNHDA and SQIVND (reference sequence). The trim removed 5 bases at V and 5 bases at J, leaving 13 bases unmatched. The CDR3 has 17 amino acids. The CDR3 region is CASSAGPAGVGTGELFF. The CDR3 bases are TGTGCCAGTAGTGCCGGACCAGCGGGAGTAGGGACCGGGGAGCTGTTTTTT. Full variable domain (missing parts from reference TRBV19 and TRBJ2-2): DGGITQSPKYLFRKEGQNVTLSCEQNLNHDAMYWYRQDPGQGLRLIYYSQIVNDFQKGDIAEGYSVSREKKESFPLTVTSAQKNPTAFYLCASSAGPAGVGTGELFFGEGSRLTVL.

The V call is TRBV28, the J call TRBJ1-2; D ambiguous. V was shortened by 3 bases and J by 3 bases, with 17 bases between the two germline ends. This CDR3 region has 16 residues. Germline-derived CDR1 and CDR2 are MDHEN and SYDVKM. CDR3 DNA sequence: TGTGCCAGCAGTTTGTTCTACGACCCCGGGGACTATGGCTACACCTTC. Translated, it gives CASSLFYDPGDYGYTF.

V and J are TRBV6-1 and TRBJ1-5; the D gene is possibly TRBD1 (5 bases). Trimming removed 7 bases at V and 9 bases at J, with 16 bases between. The CDR3 loop spans 13 amino acids. Germline CDR1 reads MNHNS; CDR2 reads SASEGT. The CDR3 nucleotides are TGTGCCAGCAACACAGGCAACCAACGGCCCCAGCATTTT. Translated, it gives CASNTGNQRPQHF.

This clone was counted a few times. The chain couples TRBV5-6 to TRBJ2-1; maybe TRBD2 (5 bases). The CDR3 length is 17 residues. Between the trimmed V and J ends, which lost 1 base and 6 bases, there was a span of 20 bases. The germline V gene encodes CDR1 SGHDT and CDR2 YYEEEE. CDR3 amino acids: CASSLFGLPLGRNEQFF. The CDR3 nucleotides are TGTGCCAGCAGCTTGTTTGGACTTCCGTTGGGTCGCAATGAGCAGTTCTTC.

This clone was detected only a few times. The rearrangement joins TRBV28 to TRBJ1-4; D call uncertain. The germline V gene encodes CDR1 MDHEN and CDR2 SYDVKM. V was pared by 4 bases and J by 5 bases, with 26 bases between. This CDR3 contains 19 residues. The CDR3 region has the DNA TGTGCCAGCAGTTCATATTACTCGATGAGGACTACCGCGAATGAAAAACTGTTTTTT. It yields the protein CASSSYYSMRTTANEKLFF.

This chain connects TRBV7-8 to TRBJ2-2; no reliable D call. Trimming shortened V by 5 bases and J by 0 bases, and 16 bases separated the two germline ends. Germline V lookup: CDR1 SGHVS, CDR2 FQNEAQ. CDR3 length: 17 residues. The CDR3 region has the DNA TGTGCCAGCAGCCCGGGTTTGATGATCTCGAACACCGGGGAGCTGTTTTTT. Residues: CASSPGLMISNTGELFF.

The rearrangement joins TRBV6-5 to TRBJ2-5; the D gene is possibly TRBD1 (6 bases). CDR3 length: 15 amino acids. Germline loops: CDR1 MNHEY, CDR2 SVGAGI. V lost 0 bases to trimming and J lost 3 bases, with 11 bases between them. The CDR3 is CASSYSPQGKETQYF. In nucleotides, the CDR3 is TGTGCCAGCAGTTACTCTCCACAGGGAAAAGAGACCCAGTACTTC.

This clone has only a few counts. This chain joins TRBV6-4 and TRBJ2-3; 7 bases agree with TRBD2. Trimming at V came to 2 bases and at J to 2 bases, leaving 7 bases not matched to a gene. CDR1 is MRHNA and CDR2 is SNTAGT in the germline V gene. This CDR3 is built from 16 residues. CDR3 region: CASSDGGGAHTDTQYF. Written as DNA, the CDR3 is TGTGCCAGCAGTGACGGGGGGGGAGCCCACACAGATACGCAGTATTTT.

The chain employs TRBV13 and TRBJ2-7, with TRBD1 identical over 8 bases. There are 15 residues in the CDR3. Trimming removed 4 bases from V and 4 bases from J; junction bases left unmatched: 9. Per the germline V gene, CDR1 is PRHDT and CDR2 is FYEKMQ (reference sequence). DNA for the CDR3: TGTGCCAGCAGCTATAGAGGGCAGGGGGCTTACGAGCAGTACTTC. The encoded protein is CASSYRGQGAYEQYF.

This clone was detected once. This chain connects TRBV9 to TRBJ1-6; 7 bases agree with TRBD1. The V gene end was trimmed by 0 bases and the J gene end by 3 bases; junction bases not matched to a gene: 3. Germline V gives CDR1 SGDLS, CDR2 YYNGEE. The CDR3 spans 16 residues. This chain's CDR3 is CASSVEAGGYNSPLHF. The CDR3 DNA reads TGTGCCAGCAGCGTAGAGGCAGGGGGCTATAATTCACCCCTCCACTTT.